What follows describes a single T cell receptor beta chain. These data originate in a study of identical twins. Germline V gives CDR1 DFQATT, CDR2 SNEGSKA (reference sequence). CDR3 length equals 13 residues. V was shortened by 2 bases and J by 10 bases, with 15 bases between the two germline ends. TCRdb reprocessed the 5' RACE reads via MiXCR and lists one record per CDR3 protein. The sample carries roughly 500,000 distinct CDR3 sequences, roughly a fifth recorded once. The data also belong to a second study, concerning T cells expressing NK-cell markers.

This receptor was obtained from a woman under 30 in good health. Sequenced input: CD4+ T cells sorted from blood. V is TRBV20-1 and J is TRBJ1-5, with D unresolved. CDR3 region: CSARKGPIDPQHF. Written as DNA, the CDR3 is TGCAGTGCTAGAAAAGGCCCCATCGATCCCCAGCATTTT.